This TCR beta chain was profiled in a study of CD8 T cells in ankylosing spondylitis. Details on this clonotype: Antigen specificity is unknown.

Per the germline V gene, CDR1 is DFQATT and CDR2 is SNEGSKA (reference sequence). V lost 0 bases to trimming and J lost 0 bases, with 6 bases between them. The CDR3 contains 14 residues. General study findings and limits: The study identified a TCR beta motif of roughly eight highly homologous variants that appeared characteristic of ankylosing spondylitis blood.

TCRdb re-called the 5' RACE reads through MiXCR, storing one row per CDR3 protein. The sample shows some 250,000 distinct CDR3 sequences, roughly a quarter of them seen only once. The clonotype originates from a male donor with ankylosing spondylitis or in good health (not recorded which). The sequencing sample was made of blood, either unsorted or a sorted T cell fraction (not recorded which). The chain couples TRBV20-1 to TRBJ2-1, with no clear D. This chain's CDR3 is CSARDPASYNEQFF. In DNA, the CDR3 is TGCAGTGCTAGAGATCCCGCCTCCTACAATGAGCAGTTCTTC.